Described below is a single TCR beta chain sequence and its context. The V end was cut by 0 bases, the J end by 4 bases, with 13 bases between. This CDR3 is 16 amino acids long. The germline gives CDR1 MNHEY, CDR2 SMNVEV (reference sequence). Researchers ran the PCR with 60 Vbeta and 13 Jbeta primers. The repertoire was sequenced with immunoSEQ multiplex PCR; TCRdb's copy has only in-frame clones and lacks some. The data hold about 150,000 clones, with 64% observed a single time. The data were obtained in a study of cytomegalovirus exposure and HLA in healthy donors. This TCR derives from a woman aged 30 to 39 in good health and CMV-seropositive. This chain uses TRBV27 with TRBJ2-1, with D maybe TRBD2 (6 bases). Input material: PBMCs. The CDR3 DNA reads TGTGCCAGCAGTTTATCGGGGGGTGTAGAATACAATGAGCAGTTCTTC. Its translation is CASSLSGGVEYNEQFF.